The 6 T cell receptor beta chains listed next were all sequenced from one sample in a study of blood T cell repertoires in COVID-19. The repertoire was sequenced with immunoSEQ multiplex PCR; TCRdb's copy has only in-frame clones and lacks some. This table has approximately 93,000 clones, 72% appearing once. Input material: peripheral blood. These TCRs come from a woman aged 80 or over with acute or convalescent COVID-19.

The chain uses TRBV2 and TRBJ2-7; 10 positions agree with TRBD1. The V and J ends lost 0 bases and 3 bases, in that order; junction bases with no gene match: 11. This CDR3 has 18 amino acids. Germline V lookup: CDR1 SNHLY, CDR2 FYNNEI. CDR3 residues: CASSEAWGWTGGVYEQYF. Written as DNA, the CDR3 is TGTGCCAGCAGTGAAGCTTGGGGATGGACAGGGGGTGTCTACGAGCAGTACTTC. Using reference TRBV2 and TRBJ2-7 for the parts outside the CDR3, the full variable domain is EPEVTQTPSHQVTQMGQEVILRCVPISNHLYFYWYRQILGQKVEFLVSFYNNEISEKSEIFDDQFSVERPDGSNFTLKIRSTKLEDSAMYFCASSEAWGWTGGVYEQYFGPGTRLTVT.

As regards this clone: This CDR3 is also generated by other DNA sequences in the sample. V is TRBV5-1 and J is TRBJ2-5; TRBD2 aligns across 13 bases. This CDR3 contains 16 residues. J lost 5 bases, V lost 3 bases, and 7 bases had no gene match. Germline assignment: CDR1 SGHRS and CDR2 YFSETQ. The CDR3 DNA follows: TGCGCCAGCAGCTCAGGACTAGCGGGGGCCGGGGAGACCCAGTACTTC. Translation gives CASSSGLAGAGETQYF.

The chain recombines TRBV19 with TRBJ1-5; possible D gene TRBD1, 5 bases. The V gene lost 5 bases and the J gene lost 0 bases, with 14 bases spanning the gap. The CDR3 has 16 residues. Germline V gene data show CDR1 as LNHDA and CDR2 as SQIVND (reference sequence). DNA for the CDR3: TGTGCCAGTAGTCCCGCCAGGGCCTATAGCAATCAGCCCCAGCATTTT. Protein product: CASSPARAYSNQPQHF.

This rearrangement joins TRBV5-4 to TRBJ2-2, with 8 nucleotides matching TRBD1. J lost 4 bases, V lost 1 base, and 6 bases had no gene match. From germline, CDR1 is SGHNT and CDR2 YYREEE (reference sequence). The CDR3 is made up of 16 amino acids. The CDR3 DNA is TGTGCCAGCAGCTTGACAGGGGGAGAAAGCACCGGGGAGCTGTTTTTT. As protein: CASSLTGGESTGELFF.

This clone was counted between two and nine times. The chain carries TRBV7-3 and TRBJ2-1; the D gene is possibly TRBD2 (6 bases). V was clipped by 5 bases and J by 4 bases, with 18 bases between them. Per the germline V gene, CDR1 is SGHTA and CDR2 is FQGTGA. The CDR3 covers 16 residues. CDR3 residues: CASSPRPGVGYNEQFF. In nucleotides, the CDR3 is TGTGCCAGCAGCCCTCGTCCGGGGGTCGGGTACAATGAGCAGTTCTTC.

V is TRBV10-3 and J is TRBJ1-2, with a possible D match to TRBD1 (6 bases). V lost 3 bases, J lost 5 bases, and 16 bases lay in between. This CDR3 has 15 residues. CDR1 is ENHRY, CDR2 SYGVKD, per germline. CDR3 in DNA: TGTGCCATCAGTGACCCCGGCAGGGGTGGGTATGGCTACACCTTC. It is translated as CAISDPGRGGYGYTF.